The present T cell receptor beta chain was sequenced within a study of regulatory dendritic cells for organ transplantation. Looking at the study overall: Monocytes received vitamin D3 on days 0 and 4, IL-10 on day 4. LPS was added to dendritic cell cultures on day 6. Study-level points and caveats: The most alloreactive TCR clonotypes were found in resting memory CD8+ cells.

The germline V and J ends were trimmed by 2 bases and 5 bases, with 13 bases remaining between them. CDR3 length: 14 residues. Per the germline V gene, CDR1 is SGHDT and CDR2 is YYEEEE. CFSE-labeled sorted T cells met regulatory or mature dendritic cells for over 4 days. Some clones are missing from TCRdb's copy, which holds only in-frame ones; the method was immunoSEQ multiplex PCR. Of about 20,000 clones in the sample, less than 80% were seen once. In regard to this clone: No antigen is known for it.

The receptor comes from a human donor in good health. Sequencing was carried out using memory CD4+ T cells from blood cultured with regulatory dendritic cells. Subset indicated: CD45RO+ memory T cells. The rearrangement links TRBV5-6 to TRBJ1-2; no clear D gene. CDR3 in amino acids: CASSFGTAFYGYTF. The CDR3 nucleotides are TGTGCCAGCAGCTTTGGTACGGCCTTTTATGGCTACACCTTC.